The subject of this entry is one TCR beta chain. Its antigen remains unidentified. These data originate in a study of T cell repertoires in ileal Crohn's disease. Study overall: Surgery for a complication: stricturing in roughly 60%, penetrating in about 40%.

This CDR3 contains 17 residues. The germline V gene encodes CDR1 WSHSY and CDR2 SAAADI. V shed 3 bases and J 3 bases; nucleotides not matched to a gene: 10. Method: immunoSEQ multiplex PCR; TCRdb's copy keeps in-frame clones and lacks some. The sample records tens of thousands of clones, 81% being singletons. Study observations and caveats: Sorted CD8 T cells held more high-frequency clones than CD4.

This TCR derives from an adult with Crohn's disease. Material for sequencing was ileal tissue. The rearrangement links TRBV10-2 to TRBJ2-4, with TRBD1 identical over 8 bases. The DNA for the CDR3 is TGCGCCAGCAGTGATTACCGGGACAGGTTATTCAAAAACATTCAGTACTTC. It is translated as CASSDYRDRLFKNIQYF.